This is a list of T cell receptor beta chains from one sample in a study of blood T cell repertoires in COVID-19. This table comes from immunoSEQ multiplex PCR, and its TCRdb copy is limited to in-frame clones, with some not included. Here the sample spans about 350,000 clones, 88% being singletons. Source material: PBMCs or T cells enriched from blood (not recorded which). The receptors were gathered from a woman aged 25 to 39 who had been exposed to COVID-19. CDR3s include the opening cysteine and the closing phenylalanine or tryptophan. Each record gives: J gene, CDR3 length, V gene, D gene, clone size, CDR3 protein, CDR3 DNA. A D gene is named only where the DNA matches it firmly. Where a row states a size, it is once, few, many or the class of an expanded clone; other rows omit it.

TRBJ2-1 15 TRBV18 TRBD1 once CATYRGTGGLNEQFF TGTGCTACTTATCGCGGGACAGGGGGCCTCAATGAGCAGTTCTTC
TRBJ2-7 14 TRBV28 NA NA CASSLGAGPYEQYF TGTGCCAGCAGTTTAGGGGCGGGGCCCTACGAGCAGTACTTC
TRBJ2-3 15 TRBV10-1 NA NA CASSEMAGLTDTQYF TGCGCCAGCAGTGAAATGGCGGGCCTCACAGATACGCAGTATTTT
TRBJ2-7 14 TRBV28 TRBD2 NA CASSKLAGKEEQYF TGTGCCAGCAGCAAACTAGCGGGAAAAGAAGAGCAGTACTTC
TRBJ2-5 16 TRBV18 NA NA CASSPPIVAYQETQYF TGTGCCAGCTCACCACCGATTGTCGCGTACCAAGAGACCCAGTACTTC
TRBJ2-1 18 TRBV7-6 TRBD2 NA CASSLSSGTSGRYNEQFF TGTGCCAGCAGCCTATCATCCGGGACTAGCGGGAGGTACAATGAGCAGTTCTTC
TRBJ2-1 15 TRBV6-5 TRBD2 NA CASSYEGTIYNEQFF TGTGCCAGCAGTTACGAAGGGACTATATACAATGAGCAGTTCTTC
TRBJ1-1 16 TRBV7-8 TRBD1 NA CASSLAPGGVSNEAFF TGTGCCAGCAGCTTAGCGCCAGGGGGCGTATCGAATGAAGCTTTCTTT
TRBJ1-1 15 TRBV28 TRBD1 NA CASILWGQGRTEAFF TGTGCCAGCATCCTCTGGGGACAGGGGCGGACTGAAGCTTTCTTT
TRBJ1-3 19 TRBV9 TRBD1 NA CASSGSQGSGFLSGNTIYF TGTGCCAGCAGCGGATCACAGGGGTCAGGGTTCCTCTCTGGAAACACCATATATTTT
TRBJ2-1 13 TRBV10-2 TRBD2 NA CASTLAGAYEQFF TGCGCCAGCACTCTAGCGGGAGCCTATGAGCAGTTCTTC
TRBJ2-7 14 TRBV7-2 NA NA CASSLGGVTYEQYF TGTGCCAGCAGCTTAGGGGGGGTCACCTACGAGCAGTACTTC
TRBJ2-5 12 TRBV28 NA NA CASTDRFETQYF TGTGCCAGCACCGACAGGTTCGAGACCCAGTACTTC
TRBJ2-7 15 TRBV28 TRBD2 NA CASSPPAREPNEQYF TGTGCCAGCAGTCCCCCTGCGCGGGAGCCAAACGAGCAGTACTTC
TRBJ2-1 16 TRBV7-9 TRBD2 NA CASSFVRLAGENEQFF TGTGCCAGCAGCTTTGTTAGGCTAGCGGGAGAAAATGAGCAGTTCTTC
TRBJ1-2 14 TRBV28 TRBD1 once CASSLKGAPIGYTF TGTGCCAGCAGTTTGAAGGGGGCGCCTATTGGCTACACCTTC
TRBJ1-6 13 TRBV12-3/TRBV12-4 NA NA CASSRDFNSPLHF TGTGCCAGCAGCCGGGACTTCAATTCACCCCTCCACTTT
TRBJ2-7 13 TRBV28 TRBD2 NA CASSRAGVGEQYF TGTGCCAGCAGTCGTGCGGGAGTCGGTGAGCAGTACTTC
TRBJ1-6 13 TRBV29-1 NA NA CSSREDRNSPLHF TGCAGCTCCAGGGAAGATCGGAATTCACCCCTCCACTTT
TRBJ2-2 17 TRBV5-1 NA NA CASSLERSGLNTGELFF TGCGCCAGCAGCTTGGAGCGGTCAGGTCTGAACACCGGGGAGCTGTTTTTT
TRBJ1-2 13 TRBV6-6 NA NA CASSRAGSDGYTF TGTGCCAGCAGCAGGGCGGGGTCGGATGGCTACACCTTC
TRBJ2-1 15 TRBV2 NA once CASSERLVTLNEQFF TGTGCCAGCAGTGAACGTCTAGTAACCCTCAATGAGCAGTTCTTC
TRBJ2-1 13 TRBV29-1 NA once CSATPDYNNEQFF TGCAGCGCTACACCCGACTATAACAATGAGCAGTTCTTC
TRBJ2-7 16 TRBV4-1 TRBD1 NA CASSQDLDRDRYEQYF TGCGCCAGCAGCCAAGACCTGGACAGGGACCGCTACGAGCAGTACTTC
TRBJ2-1 16 TRBV27 TRBD1 NA CASSWPWDRGLNEQFF TGTGCCAGCAGTTGGCCTTGGGACAGGGGGCTCAATGAGCAGTTCTTC
TRBJ2-5 16 TRBV7-2 TRBD2 NA CASSPALAGGQETQYF TGTGCCAGCAGCCCAGCACTAGCGGGAGGACAAGAGACCCAGTACTTC
TRBJ2-3 15 TRBV5-1 TRBD2 NA CASSLVGTSGDTQYF TGCGCCAGCAGCTTGGTTGGGACTAGCGGAGATACGCAGTATTTT
TRBJ1-1 13 TRBV6-4 NA NA CASRAEGNTEAFF TGTGCCAGCAGGGCGGAGGGGAACACTGAAGCTTTCTTT
TRBJ1-1 13 TRBV29-1 NA NA CSVGGRLNTEAFF TGCAGCGTTGGAGGCAGACTGAACACTGAAGCTTTCTTT
TRBJ2-2 16 TRBV5-6 NA NA CASSLVVGLGAGELFF TGTGCCAGCAGCTTGGTTGTGGGACTTGGAGCCGGGGAGCTGTTTTTT
TRBJ1-5 15 TRBV28 TRBD1 NA CASSTGQGAPQPQHF TGTGCCAGCAGCACGGGACAGGGGGCGCCTCAGCCCCAGCATTTT
TRBJ2-7 14 TRBV5-1 TRBD1 NA CATNMGQGAEEQYF TGCGCTACCAACATGGGACAGGGGGCGGAGGAGCAGTACTTC
TRBJ1-4 14 TRBV5-4 NA NA CASSRGGINEKLFF TGTGCCAGCAGCCGGGGGGGGATTAACGAAAAACTGTTTTTT
TRBJ2-6 18 TRBV5-4 NA NA CASSLVGRGLLGANVLTF TGTGCCAGCAGCTTGGTCGGCAGGGGCTTACTTGGGGCCAACGTCCTGACTTTC
TRBJ1-3 16 TRBV30 TRBD1 many CACPRVRGISGNTIYF TGTGCCTGCCCCAGGGTCAGGGGGATTTCTGGAAACACCATATATTTT
TRBJ1-2 14 TRBV3-1/TRBV3-2 NA few CASSQDRNLYGYTF TGTGCCAGCAGCCAAGACAGGAACCTCTATGGCTACACCTTC
TRBJ1-3 17 TRBV27 NA NA CASSPAGRTFSGNTIYF TGTGCCAGCAGCCCCGCGGGCAGGACCTTCTCTGGAAACACCATATATTTT
TRBJ2-1 16 TRBV13 TRBD2 NA CASSSRTSGSYHEQFF TGTGCCAGCAGCTCCCGGACTAGCGGGAGTTATCATGAGCAGTTCTTC
TRBJ1-4 16 TRBV16 NA NA CASTPVKEATNEKLFF TGTGCCAGTACTCCAGTTAAAGAGGCAACTAATGAAAAACTGTTTTTT
TRBJ1-5 15 TRBV7-9 NA NA CASSVSSFSNQPQHF TGTGCCAGCAGCGTCAGTTCTTTTAGCAATCAGCCCCAGCATTTT
TRBJ2-1 15 TRBV2 TRBD2 NA CASSERLAGGNEQFF TGTGCCAGCAGTGAACGACTAGCGGGAGGCAATGAGCAGTTCTTC
TRBJ2-7 18 TRBV9 TRBD2 NA CASSAGTSGLAGDHEQYF TGTGCCAGCAGCGCGGGGACGTCGGGACTAGCGGGAGACCACGAGCAGTACTTC
TRBJ2-1 12 TRBV5-4 NA NA CASSLASGERFF TGTGCCAGCAGTCTGGCATCCGGTGAGCGGTTCTTC
TRBJ1-1 15 TRBV5-1 TRBD1 NA CASSLAGGMNTEAFF TGCGCCAGCAGCTTGGCAGGGGGCATGAACACTGAAGCTTTCTTT
TRBJ1-4 13 TRBV6-5 NA NA CATSTGLNEKLFF TGTGCCACCTCGACAGGTCTTAATGAAAAACTGTTTTTT
TRBJ1-2 14 TRBV7-2 TRBD1 NA CASSPRGGGGGYTF TGTGCCAGCAGCCCTCGAGGAGGGGGCGGTGGCTACACCTTC
TRBJ1-2 16 TRBV5-1 NA NA CASSLGHPNPAYGYTF TGCGCCAGCAGCTTGGGACACCCCAATCCCGCTTATGGCTACACCTTC
TRBJ1-2 12 TRBV28 NA few CASSYRVDGYTF TGTGCCAGCAGTTACAGGGTTGATGGCTACACCTTC
TRBJ2-7 14 TRBV30 TRBD1 NA CARERTGGWGEQYF TGTGCCAGAGAACGGACAGGGGGCTGGGGCGAGCAGTACTTC
TRBJ1-5 18 TRBV19 NA NA CASSIDSVGPYSNQPQHF TGTGCCAGTAGTATAGATAGCGTCGGACCTTATAGCAATCAGCCCCAGCATTTT